This T cell receptor beta chain was captured by sequencing in a study of blood T cell repertoires in COVID-19. About the study: Collection of acute and convalescent COVID-19 samples took place in the United States, Italy and Spain.

The CDR3 runs to 13 residues. Germline CDR1 and CDR2: LNHDA and SQIVND (reference sequence). Trimming took off 5 bases at V and 6 bases at J, with 13 bases between the two ends. Original processing notes: Nucleated cell counts were estimated from reference gene primer amplification. Sequencing used immunoSEQ multiplex PCR; TCRdb keeps in-frame clones, though not all of them. The V and J calls and the clone size are those of that table, but D and trimming were determined from the DNA. This table holds about 98,000 clones, about 84% found once. This rearrangement joins TRBV19 to TRBJ1-2, with D possibly matching TRBD1 (5 bases). Specimen: peripheral blood. The source of this sequence is a woman of 80 years or more with acute or convalescent COVID-19. CDR3 in amino acids: CASSDMGRDGYTF. The CDR3 coding sequence is TGTGCCAGTAGTGATATGGGCAGGGATGGCTACACCTTC. Complete variable domain (other parts from reference TRBV19 and TRBJ1-2): DGGITQSPKYLFRKEGQNVTLSCEQNLNHDAMYWYRQDPGQGLRLIYYSQIVNDFQKGDIAEGYSVSREKKESFPLTVTSAQKNPTAFYLCASSDMGRDGYTFGSGTRLTVV.